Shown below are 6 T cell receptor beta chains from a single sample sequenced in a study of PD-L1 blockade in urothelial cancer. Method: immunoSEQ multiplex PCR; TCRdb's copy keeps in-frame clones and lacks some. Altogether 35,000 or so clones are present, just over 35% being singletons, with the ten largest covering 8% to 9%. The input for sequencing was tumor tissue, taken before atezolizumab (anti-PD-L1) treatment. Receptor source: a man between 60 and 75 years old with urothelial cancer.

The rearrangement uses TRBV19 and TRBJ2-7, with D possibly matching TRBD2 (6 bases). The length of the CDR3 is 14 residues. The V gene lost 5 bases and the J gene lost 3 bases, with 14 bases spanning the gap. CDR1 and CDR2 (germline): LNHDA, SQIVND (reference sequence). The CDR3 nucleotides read TGTGCCAGTAGTGGGGGACTCGCGTTCTACGAGCAGTACTTC. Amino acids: CASSGGLAFYEQYF.

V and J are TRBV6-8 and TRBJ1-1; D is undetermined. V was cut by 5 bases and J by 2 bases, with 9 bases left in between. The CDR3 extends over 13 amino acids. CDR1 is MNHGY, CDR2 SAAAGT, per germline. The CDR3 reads CASSPGANTEAFF. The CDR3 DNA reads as TGTGCCAGCAGTCCGGGAGCCAACACTGAAGCTTTCTTT.

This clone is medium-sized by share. The DNA of the CDR3 is TGCGCCAGCAGCCAAGCCAGCGGGGGTTACAATGAGCAGTTCTTC. This codes for CASSQASGGYNEQFF. This rearrangement joins TRBV4-1 to TRBJ2-1, with TRBD2 matching 8 bases. Losses at the gene ends were 1 base for V and 4 bases for J; bases not matched to a gene: 3. The CDR3 runs 15 residues. CDR1 is MGHRA and CDR2 is YSYEKL in the germline V gene.

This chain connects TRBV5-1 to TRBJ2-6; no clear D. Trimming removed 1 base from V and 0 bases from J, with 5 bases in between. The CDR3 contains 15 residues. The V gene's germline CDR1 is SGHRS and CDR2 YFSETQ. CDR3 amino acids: CASSLQDSGANVLTF. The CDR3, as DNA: TGCGCCAGCAGCTTGCAAGACTCTGGGGCCAACGTCCTGACTTTC. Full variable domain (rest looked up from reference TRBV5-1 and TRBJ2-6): KAGVTQTPRYLIKTRGQQVTLSCSPISGHRSVSWYQQTPGQGLQFLFEYFSETQRNKGNFPGRFSGRQFSNSRSEMNVSTLELGDSALYLCASSLQDSGANVLTFGAGSRLTVL.

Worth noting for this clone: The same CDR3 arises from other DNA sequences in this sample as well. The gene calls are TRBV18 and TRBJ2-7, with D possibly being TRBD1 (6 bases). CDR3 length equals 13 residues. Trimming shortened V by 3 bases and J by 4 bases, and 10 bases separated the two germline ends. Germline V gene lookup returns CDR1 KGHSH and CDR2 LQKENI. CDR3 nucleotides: TGTGCCAGCTCACCGGGGGCCGGGTACGAGCAGTACTTC. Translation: CASSPGAGYEQYF.

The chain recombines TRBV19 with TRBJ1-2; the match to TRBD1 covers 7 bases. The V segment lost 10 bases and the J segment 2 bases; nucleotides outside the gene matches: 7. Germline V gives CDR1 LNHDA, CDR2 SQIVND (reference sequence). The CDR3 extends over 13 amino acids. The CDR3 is CATQGQRNYGYTF. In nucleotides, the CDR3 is TGTGCCACCCAGGGACAGCGAAACTATGGCTACACCTTC.